This T cell receptor (beta chain) was captured in a study of blood T cells in healthy people across ages. This CDR3 spans 15 amino acids. V lost 4 bases and J lost 2, with 14 bases in between. Germline CDR1 is LNHNV and CDR2 is YYDKDF (reference sequence). The study recruited healthy Caucasian donors from Russia who were aged about 6 to 95. Per sample, a minimum of 6.5 million PBMCs were isolated. A second PCR, run for roughly 7 to 11 cycles, used a sample-barcoded 5' primer plus a J-beta primer mix. Each cDNA was tagged by a template-switch adaptor containing 12 random nucleotides. MiXCR was run by TCRdb on the 5' RACE reads, yielding one entry per CDR3 protein. The data contain around 1,700,000 distinct CDR3 sequences, roughly 30% of them seen just once; the ten biggest clones take up approximately 7.7%. The study, taken as a whole, reports: It was the long-lived donors that had more naive CD4+ cells and higher diversity than aged donors.

Remarks on this clonotype: Its antigen is undetermined.

Sequencing input: blood. The clonotype was recovered from a woman under 40 in good health. The chain has TRBV15 and TRBJ1-1, with D perhaps TRBD1 (5 bases). CDR3 DNA sequence: TGTGCCACCAGCAAAACTCAGACAGCTAACACTGAAGCTTTCTTT. It yields the protein CATSKTQTANTEAFF.